This T cell receptor beta chain derives from a study of T cell clonotyping in hematopoietic cell transplantation. Study-wide background: Recipient samples before transplant were obtained post-cytoreduction.

V was pared by 6 bases and J by 7 bases, with 21 bases between. The CDR3 covers 15 residues. CDR1 and CDR2 from the germline V gene are LNHDA and SQIVND (reference sequence). This table comes from immunoSEQ multiplex PCR, and its TCRdb copy is limited to in-frame clones, with some not included. The data contain approximately 22,000 clones, roughly 90% of them seen just once; the ten biggest clones take up about 4%. Time point denoted: recipient sample about 28 days before transplant, after cytoreduction. The chain links TRBV19 to TRBJ1-1; possibly TRBD1 for D (5 bases). This receptor was obtained from a man aged 18 to 29 with biphenotypic leukemia. Some clones in this sample may be carry-over from other donors' samples. This material consisted of peripheral blood mononuclear cells, taken before stem cell transplant. In DNA form, the CDR3 reads TGTGCCAGTAGCCCAAACACCAGGGAGGAGAATGAAGCTTTCTTT. This translates into CASSPNTREENEAFF. The whole variable domain, filled in from reference TRBV19 and TRBJ1-1, reads DGGITQSPKYLFRKEGQNVTLSCEQNLNHDAMYWYRQDPGQGLRLIYYSQIVNDFQKGDIAEGYSVSREKKESFPLTVTSAQKNPTAFYLCASSPNTREENEAFFGQGTRLTVV.